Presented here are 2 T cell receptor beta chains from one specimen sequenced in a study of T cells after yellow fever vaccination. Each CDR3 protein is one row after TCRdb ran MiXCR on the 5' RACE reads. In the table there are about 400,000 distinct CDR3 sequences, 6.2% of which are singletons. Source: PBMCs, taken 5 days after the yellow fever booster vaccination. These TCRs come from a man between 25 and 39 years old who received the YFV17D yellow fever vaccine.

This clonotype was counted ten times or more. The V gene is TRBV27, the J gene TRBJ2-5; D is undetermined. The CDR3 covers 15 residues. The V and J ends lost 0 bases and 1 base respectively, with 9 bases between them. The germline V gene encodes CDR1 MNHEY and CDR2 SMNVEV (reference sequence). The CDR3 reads CASSLSGRTQETQYF. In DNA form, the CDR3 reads TGTGCCAGCAGTTTATCGGGTAGAACCCAAGAGACCCAGTACTTC.

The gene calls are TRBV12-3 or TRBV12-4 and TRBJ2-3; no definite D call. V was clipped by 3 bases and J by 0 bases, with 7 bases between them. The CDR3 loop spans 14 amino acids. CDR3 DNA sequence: TGTGCCAGCAGTTTGTCATTTAGCACAGATACGCAGTATTTT. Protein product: CASSLSFSTDTQYF.